Presented here are 12 T cell receptor gamma chains from one specimen sequenced in a study of γδ T cells in repeated Plasmodium falciparum infection (dated by TCRdb to the early 2020s). For bulk TCR repertoire analysis, Vgamma9/Vdelta2+ and Vdelta2-negative gammadelta T cell populations were isolated by flow sorting from peripheral blood mononuclear cells. Libraries were constructed by multiplex PCR. Reads for this sample came from an Illumina MiSeq. Via CATT, TCRdb reprocessed the public reads, and rows with identical DNA were then joined. This sample is represented by some 13,000 gamma-chain clones; roughly 1.7% of them were singletons. Around 30% of the sample goes to the ten largest clones. Sequenced input: gamma-delta T cells from blood. Receptors were obtained from a pool of human donors (malaria-infected and uninfected, not separated).

This clone was seen more than once but under ten times. TCRdb records a much larger clone's protein for this DNA, with a difference at residue 10 that likely arises from a read error; the protein given is the translation of the DNA. V is TRGV9 and J is TRGJP. No J gene was available from TCRdb, and it was assigned here by a germline match of the DNA. V lost 5 bases to trimming and J lost 12 bases; unmatched junction nucleotides: 16. Per the germline V gene, CDR1 is GITISATS and CDR2 is ISYDGTV (reference sequence). This CDR3 is 17 amino acids long. The DNA of the CDR3 is TGTGCCTTGTGGGGTCAAGAAGCAGGGTCGGGCAAAAAAATCAAGGTATTT. It translates to CALWGQEAGSGKKIKVF.

In the case of this clone: TCRdb has a much larger clone's protein, which differs at residue 4 from the translation of this DNA, likely because of a read error; what is shown is the protein translated from the DNA. This chain joins TRGV3 and TRGJ1 or TRGJ2. Per the germline V gene, CDR1 is VTNTFY and CDR2 is YDVSTARD (reference sequence). The CDR3 is 13 residues long. The CDR3 loop reads CATRDRPYYKKLF. The CDR3 region has the DNA TGTGCCACCCGGGACAGGCCTTATTATAAGAAACTCTTT.

This clone was counted many times. The amino acid sequence in TCRdb belongs to a much larger clone and departs from this DNA's translation at residue 3, likely a sequencing read error; the sequence shown is translated from the DNA. The chain links TRGV9 to TRGJP. The J gene, not given by TCRdb, was assigned here from a germline match of the nucleotide sequence. The CDR3 consists of 16 residues. Per the germline V gene, CDR1 is GITISATS and CDR2 is ISYDGTV (reference sequence). Here the CDR3 DNA reads TGTGCCTCGTGGGAGTCCCAAGAGTTGGGCAAAAAAATCAAGGTATTT. Its translation is CASWESQELGKKIKVF.

As for this clone: The protein recorded in TCRdb matches a much larger clone and deviates from this DNA's translation at residue 8, suggesting a read error; the protein here is obtained by translating the DNA. The genes are TRGV9 and TRGJP. V was pared by 0 bases and J by 4 bases, with 6 bases of the junction left unmatched. This CDR3 region has 18 residues. Per germline, CDR1 GITISATS and CDR2 ISYDGTV (reference sequence). The CDR3 DNA sequence: TGTGCCTTGTGGGAGGTGTCCTCCCAAGAGTTGGGCAAAAAAATCAAGGTATTT. Amino acid sequence: CALWEVSSQELGKKIKVF.

Worth noting for this clone: This likely came from a read error, as a far larger clone is one base away. The V gene call reads TRGV5; no J gene was called. Germline V lookup: CDR1 VINAFY, CDR2 YDVSNSKD. The CDR3 covers 13 residues. DNA for the CDR3: TGTGCCACCTGGGACAGGCGAATTTATAAGAAGCTCTTT. As protein: CATWDRRIYKKLF.

This clone came up many times. TCRdb lists the protein of a much larger clone for this DNA, which differs at residue 2, so this is likely a read error; the protein given here is translated from the DNA itself. This chain links TRGV9 with TRGJP. The J gene is absent in TCRdb and was assigned here via DNA matching to germline. CDR1 is GITISATS and CDR2 is ISYDGTV in the germline V gene (reference sequence). The CDR3 contains 14 residues. CDR3 sequence: CTLWEKLGKKIKVF. The DNA for the CDR3 is TGTACCTTGTGGGAAAAGTTGGGCAAAAAAATCAAGGTATTT.

With respect to this clone: A far larger clone is off by one base, so a read error is likely. The sample carries other DNA sequences with the same CDR3. The chain links TRGV4 to TRGJ1 or TRGJ2. Germline CDR1 is EGSTGY and CDR2 is YDSYTSSV. This CDR3 is 13 amino acids long. The CDR3 protein is CATWDGPRYKKLF. CDR3 nucleotides: TGTGCTACCTGGGATGGGCCAAGGTATAAGAAACTCTTT.

About this clone: With a far larger clone one base away, a read error is the likely cause. Other DNA sequences in this sample translate to the same CDR3. No J gene was named, though the V gene is TRGV9. Germline lookup yields CDR1 GITISATS and CDR2 ISYDGTV (reference sequence). This CDR3 has 13 amino acids. CDR3 sequence (DNA): TGTGCCTTGTGGGAGGTGCATACCTATAAGAAGCTCTTT. Its protein product is CALWEVHTYKKLF.

Remarks on this clone: The TCRdb protein comes from a much larger clone and disagrees with this DNA's translation at residue 11, likely due to a read error; the protein given here is derived from the DNA. The V gene is TRGV3, the J gene TRGJ1 or TRGJ2. No J gene was available from TCRdb, and it was assigned here by a germline match of the DNA. The CDR3 contains 20 residues. V shed 0 bases, J shed 12 bases, and the junction held 32 bases outside the gene matches. Germline values: CDR1 VTNTFY, CDR2 YDVSTARD (reference sequence). CDR3 residues: CATWDRPYWSSHISPLGKLF. For the CDR3, the DNA is TGTGCCACCTGGGACAGGCCTTATTGGTCGTCTCATATATCCCCTTTAGGGAAACTCTTT.

This clone has a count of ten or more. TCRdb attributes to this sequence the protein of a much larger clone, which differs from the DNA translation at residue 12; a read error is likely, and the protein displayed is translated from the DNA. This same CDR3 is encoded by further DNA sequences in the sample. This chain connects TRGV9 to TRGJP. The J gene, not given by TCRdb, was assigned here from a germline match of the nucleotide sequence. Germline CDR1 is GITISATS and CDR2 is ISYDGTV (reference sequence). CDR3 length: 17 amino acids. CDR3 nucleotide sequence: TGTGCCTTGTGGGAGGTCCCGCAAGAGTTGGGCAGAAAAATCAAGGTATTT. Translation: CALWEVPQELGRKIKVF.

Turning to this clone: TCRdb's protein, taken from a much larger clone, differs from this DNA's translation at residue 5, likely owing to a read error; the protein displayed comes from the DNA. The V and J genes are TRGV9 and TRGJ1 or TRGJ2. TCRdb records no J gene; here it was assigned by comparing the DNA to germline. The J segment lost 8 bases and the V segment lost 5 bases, leaving 9 bases of the junction unmatched. There are 12 residues in the CDR3. Germline lookup yields CDR1 GITISATS and CDR2 ISYDGTV (reference sequence). As DNA, the CDR3 is TGTGCCTTGTGGGGGGTAAAGAATAAGAAACTCTTT. Protein: CALWGVKNKKLF.

This clone was counted at least ten times. The chain is built from TRGV9 and TRGJ1 or TRGJ2. This CDR3 is built from 12 residues. V trimming: 3 bases; J trimming: 5 bases; junction bases outside the gene matches: 4. CDR1 GITISATS and CDR2 ISYDGTV come from the germline V gene (reference sequence). The CDR3 spells CALWETNYKKLF. The CDR3 region has the DNA TGTGCCTTGTGGGAGACGAATTATAAGAAACTCTTT.